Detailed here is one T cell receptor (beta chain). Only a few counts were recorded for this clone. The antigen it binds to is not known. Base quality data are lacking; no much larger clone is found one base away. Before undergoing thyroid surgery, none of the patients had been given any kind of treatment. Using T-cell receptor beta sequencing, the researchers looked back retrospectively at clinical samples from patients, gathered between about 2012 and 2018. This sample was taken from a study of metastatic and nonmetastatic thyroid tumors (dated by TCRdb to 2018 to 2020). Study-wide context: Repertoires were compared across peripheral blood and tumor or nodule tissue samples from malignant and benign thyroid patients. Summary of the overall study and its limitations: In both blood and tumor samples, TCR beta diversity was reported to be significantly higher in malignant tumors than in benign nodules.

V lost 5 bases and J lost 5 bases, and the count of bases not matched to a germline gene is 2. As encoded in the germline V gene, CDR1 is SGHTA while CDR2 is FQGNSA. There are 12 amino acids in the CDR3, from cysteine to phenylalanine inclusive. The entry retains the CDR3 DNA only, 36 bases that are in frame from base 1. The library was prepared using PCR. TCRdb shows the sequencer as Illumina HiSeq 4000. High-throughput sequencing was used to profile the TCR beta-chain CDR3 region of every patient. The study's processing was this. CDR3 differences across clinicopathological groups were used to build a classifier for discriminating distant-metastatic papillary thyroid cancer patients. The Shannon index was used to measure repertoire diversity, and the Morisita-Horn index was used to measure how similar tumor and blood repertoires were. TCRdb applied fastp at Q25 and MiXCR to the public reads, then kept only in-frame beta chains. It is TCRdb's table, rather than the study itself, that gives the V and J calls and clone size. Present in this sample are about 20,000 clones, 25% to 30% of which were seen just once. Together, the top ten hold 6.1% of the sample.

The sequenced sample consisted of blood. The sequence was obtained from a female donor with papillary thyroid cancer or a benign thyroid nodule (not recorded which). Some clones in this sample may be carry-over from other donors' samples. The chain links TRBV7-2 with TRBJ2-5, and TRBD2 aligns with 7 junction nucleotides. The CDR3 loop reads CASSGGGETQYF. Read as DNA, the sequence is TGTGCCAGCAGCGGGGGAGGGGAGACCCAGTACTTC.